The present entry profiles one TCR beta chain with its context. Its antigen is not identified. Assay: immunoSEQ multiplex PCR; the TCRdb copy retains only in-frame clones and omits some. The sample has 100,000 to 120,000 clones; roughly 90% are singletons. V was trimmed by 5 bases and J by 4 bases, leaving 15 bases between them. This CDR3 has 14 residues. Germline CDR1 is SEHNR and CDR2 is FQNEAQ (reference sequence). This record comes from a study of T cell responses to AZD1222 COVID-19 vaccine. Study-level points and caveats: Spike-specific TCR breadth and depth were elevated following two AZD1222 doses. Donors in the cohort were predominantly white British and more often female, and clonal diversity was possibly underestimated. Epitopes outside B.1.351 and B.1.1.7 mutated regions reportedly drew nearly half of spike TCRs.

The V gene is TRBV7-9, the J gene TRBJ2-7; TRBD1 might be the D (6 bases). This sequence was found in an adult who received the AZD1222 COVID-19 vaccine. Specimen: peripheral blood, collected 28 days after the second AZD1222 dose. The CDR3 protein is CASSPGQNSYEQYF. CDR3 DNA: TGTGCCAGCAGCCCAGGACAGAACTCGTACGAGCAGTACTTC.